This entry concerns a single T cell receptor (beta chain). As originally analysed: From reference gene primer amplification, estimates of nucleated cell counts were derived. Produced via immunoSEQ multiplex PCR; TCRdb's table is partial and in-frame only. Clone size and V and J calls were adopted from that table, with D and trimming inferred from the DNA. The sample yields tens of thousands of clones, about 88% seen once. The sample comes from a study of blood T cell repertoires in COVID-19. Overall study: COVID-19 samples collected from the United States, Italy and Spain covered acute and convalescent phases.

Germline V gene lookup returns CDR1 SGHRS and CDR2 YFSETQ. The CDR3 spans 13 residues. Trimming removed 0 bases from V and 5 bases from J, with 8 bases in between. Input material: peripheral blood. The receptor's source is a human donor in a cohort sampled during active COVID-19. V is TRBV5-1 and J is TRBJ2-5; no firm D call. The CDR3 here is CASSLGQWETQYF. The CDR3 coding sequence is TGCGCCAGCAGCTTGGGGCAGTGGGAGACCCAGTACTTC.